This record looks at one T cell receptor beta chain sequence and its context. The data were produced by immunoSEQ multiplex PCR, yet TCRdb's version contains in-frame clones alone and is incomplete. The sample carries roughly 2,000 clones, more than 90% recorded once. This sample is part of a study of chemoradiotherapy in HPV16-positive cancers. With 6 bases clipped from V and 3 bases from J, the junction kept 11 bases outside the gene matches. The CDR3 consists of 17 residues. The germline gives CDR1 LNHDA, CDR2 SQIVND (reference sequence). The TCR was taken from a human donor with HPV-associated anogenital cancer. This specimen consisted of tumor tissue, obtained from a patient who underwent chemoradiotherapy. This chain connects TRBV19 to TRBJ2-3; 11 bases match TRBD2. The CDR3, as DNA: TGTGCCAGTAGGCAAAGTAGCGGGAGGGCCAAGACAGATACGCAGTATTTT. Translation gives CASRQSSGRAKTDTQYF. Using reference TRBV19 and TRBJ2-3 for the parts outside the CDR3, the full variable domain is DGGITQSPKYLFRKEGQNVTLSCEQNLNHDAMYWYRQDPGQGLRLIYYSQIVNDFQKGDIAEGYSVSREKKESFPLTVTSAQKNPTAFYLCASRQSSGRAKTDTQYFGPGTRLTVL.